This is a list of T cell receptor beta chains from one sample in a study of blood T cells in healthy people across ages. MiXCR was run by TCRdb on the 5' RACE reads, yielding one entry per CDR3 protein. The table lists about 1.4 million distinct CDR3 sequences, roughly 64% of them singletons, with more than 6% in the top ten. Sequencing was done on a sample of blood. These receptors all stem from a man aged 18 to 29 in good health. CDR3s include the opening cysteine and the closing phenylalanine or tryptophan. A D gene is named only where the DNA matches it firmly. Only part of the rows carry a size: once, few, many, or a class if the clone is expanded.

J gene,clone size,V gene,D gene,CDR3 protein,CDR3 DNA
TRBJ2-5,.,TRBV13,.,CASSLRTVRQETQYF,TGTGCCAGCAGCCTAAGGACAGTTCGCCAAGAGACCCAGTACTTC
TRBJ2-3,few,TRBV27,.,CASSWDFYTDTQYF,TGTGCCAGCTCATGGGACTTTTACACAGATACGCAGTATTTT
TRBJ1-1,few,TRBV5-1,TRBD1,CASSWTGSAEAFF,TGCGCCAGCAGCTGGACAGGTTCCGCTGAAGCTTTCTTT
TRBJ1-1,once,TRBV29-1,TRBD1,CSVALQGFDVEAFF,TGCAGCGTTGCCCTACAGGGGTTTGACGTTGAAGCTTTCTTT
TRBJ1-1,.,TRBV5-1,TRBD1,CASSHLGQGNTEAFF,TGCGCCAGCAGCCACCTGGGACAGGGAAACACTGAAGCTTTCTTT
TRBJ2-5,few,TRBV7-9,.,CASSQLGRPQETQYF,TGTGCCAGCAGCCAACTAGGACGGCCCCAAGAGACCCAGTACTTC
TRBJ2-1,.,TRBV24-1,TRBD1,CATRRTGVTYNEQFF,TGTGCCACCAGACGGACAGGGGTAACCTACAATGAGCAGTTCTTC
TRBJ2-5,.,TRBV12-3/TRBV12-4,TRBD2,CASNRAGVSGEQYF,TGTGCCAGCAATAGAGCGGGAGTGTCGGGAGAGCAGTACTTC
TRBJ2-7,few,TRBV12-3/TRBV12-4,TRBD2,CASSSSFVRGVDYEQYF,TGTGCCAGCAGTTCCTCTTTTGTGCGGGGGGTTGACTACGAGCAGTACTTC
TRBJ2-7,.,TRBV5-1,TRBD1,CASRESTLTQGIYEQYF,TGCGCCAGCAGAGAGAGTACTTTGACACAGGGGATCTACGAGCAGTACTTC
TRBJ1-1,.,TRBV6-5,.,CASSYGGPTEAFF,TGTGCCAGCAGTTATGGGGGGCCGACTGAAGCTTTCTTT
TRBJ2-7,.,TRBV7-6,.,CASSLEDDGTYEQYF,TGTGCCAGCAGCTTAGAAGACGACGGGACCTACGAGCAGTACTTC
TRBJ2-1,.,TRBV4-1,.,CASSQDSPWQGGNEQFF,TGCGCCAGCAGCCAAGATTCCCCTTGGCAAGGGGGTAATGAGCAGTTCTTC
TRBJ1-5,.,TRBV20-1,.,CSARYTGFGNQPQHF,TGCAGTGCTAGATACACAGGGTTCGGCAATCAGCCCCAGCATTTT